This TCR beta chain is from a study of OX40 agonist ivuxolimab in advanced cancers. About the research overall: Three patients, one with hepatocellular carcinoma and two with cutaneous melanoma, achieved partial responses.

Trimming stripped 2 bases from V and 0 bases from J, with 11 bases between. This CDR3 has 15 amino acids. The germline V gene encodes CDR1 SGHTA and CDR2 FQGNSA. Using immunoSEQ multiplex PCR, the repertoire was profiled, and TCRdb retains in-frame clones only, with some absent. The profile covers about 59,000 clones, with nearly 85% appearing a single time and roughly 1.9% taken by the ten largest. The sample in question was CD4+ or CD8+ T cells sorted from blood, obtained in a trial of the OX40 agonist ivuxolimab. The genes are TRBV7-2 and TRBJ2-7; D remains ambiguous. The sequence derives from an adult with an advanced solid tumor such as melanoma, head and neck, liver or kidney cancer. The CDR3 nucleotides read TGTGCCAGCAGCTTAAGCGTCGGTAACTCCTACGAGCAGTACTTC. Translating it yields CASSLSVGNSYEQYF.